These T cell receptor beta chains were read from a single sample in a study of high-grade serous ovarian cancer treatment subgroups. The repertoire was sequenced with immunoSEQ multiplex PCR; TCRdb's copy has only in-frame clones and lacks some. The table lists some 40,000 clones, roughly three quarters of them singletons. Sequencing input: tumor tissue. The receptors here all came from a human donor with high-grade serous ovarian cancer. The CDR3 runs from the conserved cysteine through the conserved F or W. The order of the fields is D gene, J gene, V gene, CDR3 DNA, CDR3 protein. D genes are given only for firm matches.

d_gene: NA
j_gene: TRBJ2-5
v_gene: TRBV6-1
CDR3nt: TGTGCCAGCAGTGAAGGTCTAGCCTACTCCTCAGAGACCCAGTACTTC
CDR3aa: CASSEGLAYSSETQYF

d_gene: NA
j_gene: TRBJ1-1
v_gene: TRBV28
CDR3nt: TGTGCCAGCAGTTTGGCAGGGAACACTGAAGCTTTCTTT
CDR3aa: CASSLAGNTEAFF

d_gene: NA
j_gene: TRBJ2-7
v_gene: TRBV5-8
CDR3nt: TGTGCCAGCAGCCACTGGGAGAAGCAGTACTTC
CDR3aa: CASSHWEKQYF

d_gene: NA
j_gene: TRBJ2-3
v_gene: TRBV11-3
CDR3nt: TGTGCCAGCAGCTTAGATAGTGGGCCGGCGACAGATACGCAGTATTTT
CDR3aa: CASSLDSGPATDTQYF

d_gene: NA
j_gene: TRBJ2-7
v_gene: TRBV9
CDR3nt: TGTGCCAACCCCGGACCCCTCAGGGTTTACGAGCAGTACTTC
CDR3aa: CANPGPLRVYEQYF

d_gene: NA
j_gene: TRBJ2-2
v_gene: TRBV11-2
CDR3nt: TGTGCCACCGGAAGGCTTTTAGGTCCGAACACCGGGGAGCTGTTTTTT
CDR3aa: CATGRLLGPNTGELFF

d_gene: NA
j_gene: TRBJ2-7
v_gene: TRBV6-1
CDR3nt: TGTGCCAGCAGTGAAGCGTGGGATACCTACGAGCAGTACTTC
CDR3aa: CASSEAWDTYEQYF

d_gene: NA
j_gene: TRBJ2-7
v_gene: TRBV5-1
CDR3nt: TGCGCCAGCAGTGTCACCGGCTACGAGCAGTACTTC
CDR3aa: CASSVTGYEQYF

d_gene: NA
j_gene: TRBJ2-5
v_gene: TRBV5-6
CDR3nt: TGTGCCAGCAGCTGGGGGACCCAAGAGACCCAGTACTTC
CDR3aa: CASSWGTQETQYF

d_gene: TRBD2
j_gene: TRBJ2-7
v_gene: TRBV7-3
CDR3nt: TGTGCCAGCAGCACAGGACTAGACGGGGCCGAGCAGTACTTC
CDR3aa: CASSTGLDGAEQYF

d_gene: NA
j_gene: TRBJ2-7
v_gene: TRBV5-1
CDR3nt: TGCGCCAGCAGCTTGGAAGCGATGGGCTACGAGCAGTACTTC
CDR3aa: CASSLEAMGYEQYF

d_gene: TRBD2
j_gene: TRBJ2-3
v_gene: TRBV10-2
CDR3nt: TGCGCCAGCAGATCCGGGACTAGCGGCACAGATACGCAGTATTTT
CDR3aa: CASRSGTSGTDTQYF